This T cell receptor (beta chain) was sequenced in a study of spatial heterogeneity in lung cancer. Study at large: The mean occurrence of each unique TCR and UMI combination in raw reads exceeded 8.5. Whole-study findings and limits: The number of expanded tumor alpha and beta chains correlated with mutation number.

There are many counts of this clonotype. Its antigen is currently unknown. A single record per CDR3 protein comes from TCRdb applying MiXCR to the 5' RACE reads. The sample consists of about 5,600 distinct CDR3 sequences, approximately 8% of them appearing once. Looked up from germline, CDR1 is SGHDN and CDR2 is FVKESK. This CDR3 contains 13 residues. Trimming left V 0 bases short and J 6 bases short, with 6 bases between. Documented time point: sample taken at primary tumor resection. Donation came from 70 or so patients with untreated early-stage non-small cell lung cancer. V and J are TRBV14 and TRBJ1-5; no clear D gene. The specimen was lung tumor tissue, collected at surgery. The receptor was isolated from a female donor with early-stage non-small cell lung cancer. The CDR3 protein is CASSQERAQPQHF. CDR3 in DNA: TGTGCCAGCAGCCAAGAGAGAGCTCAGCCCCAGCATTTT.